The sequence of this TCR beta chain was determined in a study of shared clonotypes between healthy human individuals (dated by TCRdb to between 2020 and 2021). Regarding the complete study: The cohort included a few men and a couple of women between 18 and 49 years of age. To increase sequencing depth and limit assay-specific biases, different laboratories used diverse techniques to prepare libraries and sequence TCR repertoires. Each donor's leukapheresis produced roughly between roughly 0.85 and 9.5 billion PBMCs. To estimate repertoire size and how much clonotype sharing occurs between individuals, the study deeply sequenced the blood TCR repertoires of five healthy adults. For each donor, three plates each were used for CD4 naive and CD4 memory, two plates were used for CD8 naive, and one plate was used for CD8 memory.

The V end loses 5 bases and the J end loses 7 bases, and a stretch of 14 bases separates them. The CDR3 has 14 amino acids, counting the end cysteine and phenylalanine. Just the 42-base CDR3 DNA is kept, in frame starting at base 1. The germline V gene (reference sequence) yields SSHAT for CDR1 and FNYEAQ for CDR2. Using the deep immunoSEQ assay, TCR CDR3 regions were amplified from genomic DNA by multiplex PCR. Genomic DNA extracted from each cell subset was distributed evenly over all wells of several immunoSEQ 96-well plates, and each plate served as one replicate. For sorted subsets, approximately 0.2 ug of genomic DNA, equivalent to 25,000 to 35,000 T cell genomes, went into each replicate PCR. The purified libraries were quantified using a Qubit 3.0 fluorometer, sized with a Bioanalyzer 2100, and then quantified again using the KAPA Library Quantification kit. Every immunoSEQ 96-well plate was sequenced on a dedicated single-read 150-cycle Illumina NextSeq 550 flow cell. In the original analysis: The immunoSEQ output contained only junctional sequences without quality scores, so filtering could not match that applied to full-length reads. To assign V/J genes and CDR3, sequences were annotated against IMGT germline references using PyIR, a Python wrapper for IgBLAST v1.9. Reads with weak V/J assignments (E-value above 1e-6), missing CDR3, stop codons, out-of-frame junctions, or ambiguous translated residues were removed. A V3J clonotype was defined by an identical inferred V gene, J gene, and CDR3 amino acid sequence. To compute the percentage overlap between repertoires, the number of shared unique clonotypes was divided by the size of the smaller repertoire. RTK rarefaction, the Chao1 estimator, and Recon v2.1 estimates of unobserved clonotypes were used to assess repertoire richness. For all TCRbeta clonotypes obtained by the gDNA method from a handful of donors, generation probabilities were computed with OLGA. In TCRdb, the immuneACCESS table is reduced to in-frame sequences with V and J assigned. These tables do not hold every clone; where another copy was compared, an unresolved V gene accounts for under half, and the others remain unexplained. Clonal size and the V and J genes are those of that table, whereas D and trimming came from the DNA. Across this sample there are 950,000 to 1,100,000 clones, with around three quarters seen only once. The top ten constitute more than 0.55% of the sample.

The donors were healthy, HIV-negative adults with no recently reported acute infections or vaccinations. Every donor was a Caucasian adult residing in Nashville, Tennessee, USA. Magnetic negative selection was used to enrich CD4+ T cells, after which naive cells were positively selected on CD45RA and the negative fraction became the memory subset. After blood collection by leukapheresis, PBMCs were isolated using Ficoll-Histopaque density gradient centrifugation and then cryopreserved in the vapor phase of liquid nitrogen. Purity and quantity of every magnetically sorted T cell population were checked by analytical flow cytometry. Genomic DNA was isolated from each sorted fraction and quantified by UV absorbance on a Nanodrop 2000c. Results and caveats for the whole study, not just this receptor: Larger estimated clonotype richness was generally found for naive subsets than for memory subsets. Incomplete sequencing was indicated by rarefaction of sorted-subset datasets, despite the large sequencing depth. Pairwise subsampling led to the expectation that sequencing depth would affect the degree of clonotype sharing among donors. About 5% of naive CD4, 3.5% of naive CD8, approximately 2% of memory CD4, and about 0.4% of memory CD8 clonotypes were shared across several donors. The small number of donors limited the genetic and exposure-history diversity represented. Sampling was limited to blood, and TCR repertoires in tissue likely differ from TCR repertoires in blood. Compared with non-shared clonotypes, the clonotypes found in all four sorted-subset donors had higher generation probabilities.

A remark on this clone: Its antigen is unknown. The sample holds no much larger clone one base away, and base qualities are not on file.

The chain is encoded by TRBV7-7 joined to TRBJ2-2; confidence is insufficient to name the D gene. The specimen was memory CD4+ T cells from PBMCs. The cell subset or site label for this specimen denotes: CD45RA-negative fraction. The source of this sequence is a man younger than 30 in good health. Some clones in this sample may be carry-over from other donors' samples. CDR3 sequence: CASSPSILGGELFF. The sequence in DNA is TGTGCCAGCAGCCCCTCGATTTTAGGCGGGGAGCTGTTTTTT.